In this sample, the clone carrying this TCR beta chain turned up many times. This record belongs to a study of T cells of healthy individuals. The ends were cut back, 6 bases at V and 3 bases at J, with 6 bases in the middle. Germline CDR1 reads MNHEY; CDR2 reads SVGEGT. This CDR3 region has 12 residues. TCRdb independently ran MiXCR on the 5' RACE reads; one entry per CDR3 protein. The table lists about 53,000 distinct CDR3 sequences, 14% to 15% of them singletons, with 16% in the top ten. The sequence came from a human donor in good health. V is TRBV6-2 or TRBV6-3 and J is TRBJ2-1; D remains ambiguous. In nucleotides, the CDR3 is TGTGCCAGCAGAGGGCGCTACAATGAGCAGTTCTTC. Translation: CASRGRYNEQFF.